This TCR beta chain was found in a study of response to subunit inactivated influenza vaccine. General study results and limits: A suggestion made by the authors is that each seasonal influenza vaccination recruits few new T cells.

One entry per CDR3 protein, called by TCRdb with MiXCR from the RT-PCR reads. The data show 650,000 to 800,000 distinct CDR3 sequences, with roughly 13% seen just once and less than 9% held by the top ten. This clonotype was recorded many times. Its target is not known. Germline CDR1 and CDR2: ENHRY and SYGVKD. V was shortened by 10 bases and J by 1 base, with 19 bases between the two germline ends. The CDR3 runs 15 residues. The sample here was PBMCs from blood, taken around two weeks before vaccination. The chain uses TRBV10-3 and TRBJ1-1, with D perhaps TRBD1 (6 bases). This receptor was taken from a middle-aged man who received an inactivated influenza vaccine. For the CDR3, the DNA is TGTGCCACCCAACACGGGGGGACATCGAACACTGAAGCTTTCTTT. It yields the protein CATQHGGTSNTEAFF.